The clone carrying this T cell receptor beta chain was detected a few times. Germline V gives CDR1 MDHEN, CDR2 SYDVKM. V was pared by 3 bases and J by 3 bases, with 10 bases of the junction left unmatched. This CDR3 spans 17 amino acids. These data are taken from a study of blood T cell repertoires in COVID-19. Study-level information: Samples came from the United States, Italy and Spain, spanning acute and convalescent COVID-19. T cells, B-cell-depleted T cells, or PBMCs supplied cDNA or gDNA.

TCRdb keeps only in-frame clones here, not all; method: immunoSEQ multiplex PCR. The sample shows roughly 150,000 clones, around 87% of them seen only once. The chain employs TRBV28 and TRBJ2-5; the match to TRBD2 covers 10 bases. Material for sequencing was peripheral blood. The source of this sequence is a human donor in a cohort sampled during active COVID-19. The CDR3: CASSFSRLAGDEETQYF. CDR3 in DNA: TGTGCCAGCAGTTTTTCGAGACTAGCGGGCGACGAAGAGACCCAGTACTTC.